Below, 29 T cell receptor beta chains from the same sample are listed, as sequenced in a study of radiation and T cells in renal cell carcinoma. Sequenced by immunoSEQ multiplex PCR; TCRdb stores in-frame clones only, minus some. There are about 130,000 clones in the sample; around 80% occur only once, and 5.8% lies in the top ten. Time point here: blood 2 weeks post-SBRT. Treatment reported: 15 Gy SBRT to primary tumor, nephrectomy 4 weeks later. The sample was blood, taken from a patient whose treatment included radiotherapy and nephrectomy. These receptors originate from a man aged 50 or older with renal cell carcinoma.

CDR3: CSVDMVESYNEQFF. The CDR3 DNA sequence: TGCAGCGTTGACATGGTAGAGAGCTACAATGAGCAGTTCTTC. J is TRBJ2-1 and V is TRBV29-1; D ambiguous. With 3 bases removed from V and 3 bases from J, the gap between germline ends came to 12 bases. The CDR3 has 14 amino acids. Germline V gene data show CDR1 as SQVTM and CDR2 as ANQGSEA.

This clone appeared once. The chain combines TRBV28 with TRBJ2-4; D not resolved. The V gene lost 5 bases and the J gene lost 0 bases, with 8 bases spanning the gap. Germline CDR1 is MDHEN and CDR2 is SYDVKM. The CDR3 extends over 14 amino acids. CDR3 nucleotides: TGTGCCAGCAGTCGCACCAGAGCCAAAAACATTCAGTACTTC. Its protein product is CASSRTRAKNIQYF.

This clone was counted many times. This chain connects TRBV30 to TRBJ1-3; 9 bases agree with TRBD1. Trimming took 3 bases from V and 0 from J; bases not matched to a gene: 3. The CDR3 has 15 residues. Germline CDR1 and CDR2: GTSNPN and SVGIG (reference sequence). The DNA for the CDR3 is TGTGCCTGGAGAAGGGACAGGGCCTCTGGAAACACCATATATTTT. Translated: CAWRRDRASGNTIYF.

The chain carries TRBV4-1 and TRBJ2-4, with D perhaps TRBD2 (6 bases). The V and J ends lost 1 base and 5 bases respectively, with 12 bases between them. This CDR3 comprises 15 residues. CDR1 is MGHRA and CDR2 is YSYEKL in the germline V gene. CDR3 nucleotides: TGCGCCAGCAGCCAAGGTACTAGCCTGGAAAACATTCAGTACTTC. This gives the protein CASSQGTSLENIQYF.

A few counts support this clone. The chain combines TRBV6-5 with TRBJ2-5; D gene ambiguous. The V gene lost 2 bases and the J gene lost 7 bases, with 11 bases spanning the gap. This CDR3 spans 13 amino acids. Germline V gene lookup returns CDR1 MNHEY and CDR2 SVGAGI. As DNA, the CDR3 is TGTGCCAGCAGTTACAAAGAGACGGGGACCCAGTACTTC. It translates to CASSYKETGTQYF.

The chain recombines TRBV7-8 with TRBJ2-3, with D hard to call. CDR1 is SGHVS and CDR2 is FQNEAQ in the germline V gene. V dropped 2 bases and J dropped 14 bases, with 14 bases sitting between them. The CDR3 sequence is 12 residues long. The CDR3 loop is CASSLSPPLVYF. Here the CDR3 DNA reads TGTGCCAGCAGCTTATCCCCCCCTTTAGTGTATTTT.

The CDR3 loop is CASSLTQTGGAQYF. The CDR3, as DNA: TGCGCCAGCAGCTTGACCCAAACGGGGGGGGCCCAGTACTTC. The rearrangement links TRBV5-1 to TRBJ2-5; 8 positions agree with TRBD2. This CDR3 contains 14 residues. V shed 1 base and J 9 bases; nucleotides not matched to a gene: 8. Germline-derived CDR1 and CDR2 are SGHRS and YFSETQ.

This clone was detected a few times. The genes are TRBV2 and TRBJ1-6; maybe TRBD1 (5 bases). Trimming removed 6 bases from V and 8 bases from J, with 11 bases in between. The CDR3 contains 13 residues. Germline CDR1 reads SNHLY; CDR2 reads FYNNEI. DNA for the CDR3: TGTGCCAGCAGGGCCGAAGGGGATTCACCCCTCCACTTT. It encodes CASRAEGDSPLHF.

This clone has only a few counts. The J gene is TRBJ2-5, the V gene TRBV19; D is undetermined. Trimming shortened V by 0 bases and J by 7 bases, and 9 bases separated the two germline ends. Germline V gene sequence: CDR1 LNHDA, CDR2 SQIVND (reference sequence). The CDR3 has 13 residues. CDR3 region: CASSIETLGTQYF. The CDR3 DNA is TGTGCCAGTAGTATAGAAACGTTGGGGACCCAGTACTTC.

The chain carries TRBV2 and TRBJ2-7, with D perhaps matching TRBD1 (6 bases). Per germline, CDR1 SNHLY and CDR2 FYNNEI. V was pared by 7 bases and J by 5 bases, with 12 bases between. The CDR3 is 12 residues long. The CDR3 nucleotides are TGTGCCAGCACCTTGACAGGCCACGAGCAGTACTTC. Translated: CASTLTGHEQYF.

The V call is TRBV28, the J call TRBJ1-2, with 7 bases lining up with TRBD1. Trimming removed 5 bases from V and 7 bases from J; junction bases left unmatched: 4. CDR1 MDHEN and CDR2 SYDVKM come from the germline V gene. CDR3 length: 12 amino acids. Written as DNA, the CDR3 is TGTGCCAGCAGTCTCGGGACAGTTGGCTACACCTTC. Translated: CASSLGTVGYTF.

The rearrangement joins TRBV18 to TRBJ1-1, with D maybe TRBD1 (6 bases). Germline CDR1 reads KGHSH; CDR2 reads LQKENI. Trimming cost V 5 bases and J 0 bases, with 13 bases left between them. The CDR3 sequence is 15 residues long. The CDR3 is CASSVRQDMNTEAFF. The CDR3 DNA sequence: TGTGCCAGCTCAGTACGACAGGACATGAACACTGAAGCTTTCTTT.

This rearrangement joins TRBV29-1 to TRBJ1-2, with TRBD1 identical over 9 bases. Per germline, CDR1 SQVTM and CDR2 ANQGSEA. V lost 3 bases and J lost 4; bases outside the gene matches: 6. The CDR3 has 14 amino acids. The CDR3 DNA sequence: TGCAGCGTTGACACAGGGGGCTTCGGCTATGGCTACACCTTC. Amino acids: CSVDTGGFGYGYTF.

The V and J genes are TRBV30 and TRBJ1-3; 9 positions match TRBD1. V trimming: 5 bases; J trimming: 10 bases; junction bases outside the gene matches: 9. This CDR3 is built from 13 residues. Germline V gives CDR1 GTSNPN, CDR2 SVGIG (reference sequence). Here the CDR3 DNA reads TGTGCCTGGGGGGACAGGGAACGGAGGACCATATATTTT. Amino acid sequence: CAWGDRERRTIYF.

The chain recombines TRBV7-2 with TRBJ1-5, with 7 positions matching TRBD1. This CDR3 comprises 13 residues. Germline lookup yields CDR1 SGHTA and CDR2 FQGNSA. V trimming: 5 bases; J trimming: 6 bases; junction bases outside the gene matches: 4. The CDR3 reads CASSPTGSQPQHF. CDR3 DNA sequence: TGTGCCAGCAGCCCGACAGGGAGTCAGCCCCAGCATTTT.

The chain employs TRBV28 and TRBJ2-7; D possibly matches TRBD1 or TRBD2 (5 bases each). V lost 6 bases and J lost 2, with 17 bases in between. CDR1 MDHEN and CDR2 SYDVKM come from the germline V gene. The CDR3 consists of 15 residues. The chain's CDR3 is CASSQTGTVTYEQYF. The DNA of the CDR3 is TGTGCCAGCAGCCAAACCGGGACCGTAACCTACGAGCAGTACTTC.

This chain's CDR3 is CASSFSLITDTQYF. CDR3 nucleotide sequence: TGTGCCAGCAGTTTCTCACTCATCACAGATACGCAGTATTTT. The chain links TRBV28 to TRBJ2-3; no clear D. Germline loops: CDR1 MDHEN, CDR2 SYDVKM. The CDR3 covers 14 residues. The V end lost 3 bases, the J end lost 2 bases, and 9 bases lay between the germline ends.

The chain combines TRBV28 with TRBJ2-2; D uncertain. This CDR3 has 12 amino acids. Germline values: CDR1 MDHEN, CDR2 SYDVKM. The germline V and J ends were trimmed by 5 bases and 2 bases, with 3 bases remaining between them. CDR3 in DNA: TGTGCCAGCAGTACAAACACCGGGGAGCTGTTTTTT. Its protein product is CASSTNTGELFF.

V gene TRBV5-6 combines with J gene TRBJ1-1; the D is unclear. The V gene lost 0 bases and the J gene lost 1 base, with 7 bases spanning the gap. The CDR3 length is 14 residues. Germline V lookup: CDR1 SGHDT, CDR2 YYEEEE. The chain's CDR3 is CASSLGGSNTEAFF. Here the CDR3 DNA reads TGTGCCAGCAGCTTGGGAGGCTCGAACACTGAAGCTTTCTTT.

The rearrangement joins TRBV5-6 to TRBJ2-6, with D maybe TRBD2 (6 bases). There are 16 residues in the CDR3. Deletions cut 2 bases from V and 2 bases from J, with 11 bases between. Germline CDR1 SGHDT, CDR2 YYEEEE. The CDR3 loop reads CASSFGGNAGANVLTF. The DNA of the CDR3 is TGTGCCAGCAGCTTTGGCGGGAATGCTGGGGCCAACGTCCTGACTTTC.

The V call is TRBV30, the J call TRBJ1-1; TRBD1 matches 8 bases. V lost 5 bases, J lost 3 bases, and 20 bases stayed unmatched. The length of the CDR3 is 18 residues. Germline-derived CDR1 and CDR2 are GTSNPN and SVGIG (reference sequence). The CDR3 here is CAWDRTFEGQALDTEAFF. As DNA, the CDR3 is TGTGCCTGGGACAGGACCTTTGAGGGACAGGCCCTGGACACTGAAGCTTTCTTT.

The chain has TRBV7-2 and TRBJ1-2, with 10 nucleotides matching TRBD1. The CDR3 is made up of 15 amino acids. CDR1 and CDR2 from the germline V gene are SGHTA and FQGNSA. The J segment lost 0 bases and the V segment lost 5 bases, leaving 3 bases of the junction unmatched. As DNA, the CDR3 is TGTGCCAGCAGCCGGACAGGGGGTTCTAACTATGGCTACACCTTC. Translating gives CASSRTGGSNYGYTF. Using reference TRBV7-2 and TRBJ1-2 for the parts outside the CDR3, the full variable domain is GAGVSQSPSNKVTEKGKDVELRCDPISGHTALYWYRQSLGQGLEFLIYFQGNSAPDKSGLPSDRFSAERTGGSVSTLTIQRTQQEDSAVYLCASSRTGGSNYGYTFGSGTRLTVV.

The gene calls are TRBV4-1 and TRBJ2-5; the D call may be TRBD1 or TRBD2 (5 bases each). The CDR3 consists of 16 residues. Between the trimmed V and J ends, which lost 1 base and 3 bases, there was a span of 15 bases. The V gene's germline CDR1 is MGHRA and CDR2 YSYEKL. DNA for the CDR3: TGCGCCAGCAGCCAAGGAGAGGGGCAGGGTGAAGAGACCCAGTACTTC. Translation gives CASSQGEGQGEETQYF.

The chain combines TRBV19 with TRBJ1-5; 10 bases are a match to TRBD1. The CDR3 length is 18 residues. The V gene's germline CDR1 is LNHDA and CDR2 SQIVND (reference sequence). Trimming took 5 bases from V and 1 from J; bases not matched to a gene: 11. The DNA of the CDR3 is TGTGCCAGTAGTGGCGGACAGGGGGACCCCGTCAGCAATCAGCCCCAGCATTTT. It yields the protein CASSGGQGDPVSNQPQHF.

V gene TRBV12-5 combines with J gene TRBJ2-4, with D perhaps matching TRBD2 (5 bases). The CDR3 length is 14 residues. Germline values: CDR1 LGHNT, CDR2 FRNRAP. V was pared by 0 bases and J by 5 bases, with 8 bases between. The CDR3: CASGLVPRENIQYF. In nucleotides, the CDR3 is TGTGCTAGTGGTTTGGTACCGAGGGAAAACATTCAGTACTTC.

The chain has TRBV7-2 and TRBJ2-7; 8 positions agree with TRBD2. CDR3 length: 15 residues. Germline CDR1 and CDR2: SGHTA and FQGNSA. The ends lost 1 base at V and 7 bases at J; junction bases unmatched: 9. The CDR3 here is CASSLGLAYFSEQYF. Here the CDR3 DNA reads TGTGCCAGCAGCTTAGGACTAGCGTACTTCTCTGAGCAGTACTTC.

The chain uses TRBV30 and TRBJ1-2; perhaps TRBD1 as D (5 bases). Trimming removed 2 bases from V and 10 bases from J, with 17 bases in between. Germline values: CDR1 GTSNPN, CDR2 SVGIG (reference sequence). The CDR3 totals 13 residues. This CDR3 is CAWSRGGARVYTF. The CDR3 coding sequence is TGTGCCTGGAGTAGGGGCGGGGCCCGGGTCTACACCTTC.

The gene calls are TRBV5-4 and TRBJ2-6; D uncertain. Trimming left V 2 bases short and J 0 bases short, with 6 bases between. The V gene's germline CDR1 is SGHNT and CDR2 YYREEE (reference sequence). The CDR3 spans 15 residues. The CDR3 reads CASSFGLSGANVLTF. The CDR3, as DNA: TGTGCCAGCAGCTTTGGTCTCTCTGGGGCCAACGTCCTGACTTTC.

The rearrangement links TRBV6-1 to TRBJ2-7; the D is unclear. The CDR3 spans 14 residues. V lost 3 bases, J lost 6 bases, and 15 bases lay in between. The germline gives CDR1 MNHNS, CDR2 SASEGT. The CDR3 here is CASSDQPGPSEQYF. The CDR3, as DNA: TGTGCCAGCAGTGACCAACCGGGTCCCAGCGAGCAGTACTTC.